This entry features one T cell receptor (beta chain) sequence. Its specificity is not known. This sample was included in a study of blood T cells in healthy people across ages. A sample-barcoded 5' primer and a J-beta primer mix were used in a second PCR of roughly 7 to 11 cycles. TCRdb reprocessed the 5' RACE reads with MiXCR, giving one entry per CDR3 protein. This sample has around 1.7 million distinct CDR3 sequences, with roughly 27% found just once. The CDR3 runs to 16 residues. The J segment lost 0 bases and the V segment lost 3 bases, leaving 7 bases of the junction unmatched. The V gene's germline CDR1 is DFQATT and CDR2 SNEGSKA (reference sequence). Whole-study results and caveats: Estimates of diversity drawn from one million T cells were considered underestimates. PBMC samples, being unsorted, prevented any conclusive comparison of naive and antigen-experienced cells. While age rose, TCR beta diversity per million T cells dropped in a roughly linear way. Strong correlation was found linking TCR beta diversity to naive T cell percentage.

The TCR originated in a woman aged 25-40 years in good health. The V and J genes are TRBV20-1 and TRBJ2-1; 8 nucleotides align to TRBD2. Sequenced: blood. CDR3 sequence: CSASQRGGYSYNEQFF. The CDR3 DNA reads TGCAGTGCTAGCCAACGGGGGGGATACTCCTACAATGAGCAGTTCTTC.